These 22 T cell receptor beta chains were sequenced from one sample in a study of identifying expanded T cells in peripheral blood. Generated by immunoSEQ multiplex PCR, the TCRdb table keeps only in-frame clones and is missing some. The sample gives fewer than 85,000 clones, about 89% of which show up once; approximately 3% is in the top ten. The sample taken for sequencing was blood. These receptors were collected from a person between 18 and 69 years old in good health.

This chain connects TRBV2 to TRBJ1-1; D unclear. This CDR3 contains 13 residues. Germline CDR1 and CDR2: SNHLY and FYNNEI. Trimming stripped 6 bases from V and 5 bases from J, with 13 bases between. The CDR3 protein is CASRRSSSTEAFF. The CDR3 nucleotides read TGTGCCAGCAGGCGGAGCTCGAGTACTGAAGCTTTCTTT.

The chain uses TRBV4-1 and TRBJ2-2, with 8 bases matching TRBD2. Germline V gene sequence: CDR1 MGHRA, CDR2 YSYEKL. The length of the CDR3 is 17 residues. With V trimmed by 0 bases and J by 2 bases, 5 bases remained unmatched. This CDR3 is CASSQESSGLNTGELFF. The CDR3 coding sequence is TGCGCCAGCAGCCAAGAATCTAGCGGGCTCAACACCGGGGAGCTGTTTTTT.

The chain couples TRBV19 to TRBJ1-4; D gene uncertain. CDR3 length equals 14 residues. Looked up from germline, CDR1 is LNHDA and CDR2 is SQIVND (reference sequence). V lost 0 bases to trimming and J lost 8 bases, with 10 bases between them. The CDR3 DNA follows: TGTGCCAGTAGTATAGATCGGGATAGGGAAAAACTGTTTTTT. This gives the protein CASSIDRDREKLFF.

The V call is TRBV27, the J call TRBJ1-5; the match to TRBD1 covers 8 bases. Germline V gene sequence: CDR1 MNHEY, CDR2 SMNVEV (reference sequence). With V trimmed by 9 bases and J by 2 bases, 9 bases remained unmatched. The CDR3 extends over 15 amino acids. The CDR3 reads CASRPGTGGNQPQHF. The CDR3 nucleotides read TGTGCCAGTAGACCCGGGACAGGAGGCAATCAGCCCCAGCATTTT.

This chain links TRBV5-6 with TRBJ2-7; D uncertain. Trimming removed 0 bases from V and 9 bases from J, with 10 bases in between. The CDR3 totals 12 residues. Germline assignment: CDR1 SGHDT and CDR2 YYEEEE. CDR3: CASSLALSGQYF. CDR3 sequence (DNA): TGTGCCAGCAGCTTGGCCCTCTCCGGGCAGTACTTC.

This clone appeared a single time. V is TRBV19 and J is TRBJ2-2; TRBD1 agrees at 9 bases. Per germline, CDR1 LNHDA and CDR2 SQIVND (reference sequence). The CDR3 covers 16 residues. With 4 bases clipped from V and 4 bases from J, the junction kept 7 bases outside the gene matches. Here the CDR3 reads CASSRPPGQGTGELFF. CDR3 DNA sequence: TGTGCCAGTAGTAGACCCCCGGGACAGGGCACCGGGGAGCTGTTTTTT.

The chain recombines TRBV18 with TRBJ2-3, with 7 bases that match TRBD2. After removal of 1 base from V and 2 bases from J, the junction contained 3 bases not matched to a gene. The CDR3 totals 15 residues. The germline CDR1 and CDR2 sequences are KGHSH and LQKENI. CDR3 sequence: CASSPLAGVTDTQYF. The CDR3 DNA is TGTGCCAGCTCACCACTTGCGGGGGTCACAGATACGCAGTATTTT.

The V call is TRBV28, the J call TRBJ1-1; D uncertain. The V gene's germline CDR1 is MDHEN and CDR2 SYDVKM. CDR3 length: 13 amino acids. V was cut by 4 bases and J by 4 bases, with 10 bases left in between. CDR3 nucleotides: TGTGCCAGCAGTTATCTCTCTCCCACTGAAGCTTTCTTT. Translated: CASSYLSPTEAFF.

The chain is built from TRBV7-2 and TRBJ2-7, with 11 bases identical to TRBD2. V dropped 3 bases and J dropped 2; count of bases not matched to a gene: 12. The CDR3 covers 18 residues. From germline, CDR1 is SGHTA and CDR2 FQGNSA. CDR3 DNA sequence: TGTGCCAGCAGCTTCACCGCTCTAGCGGGGGGACCACCCTACGAGCAGTACTTC. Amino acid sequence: CASSFTALAGGPPYEQYF. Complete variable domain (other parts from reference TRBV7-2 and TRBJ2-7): GAGVSQSPSNKVTEKGKDVELRCDPISGHTALYWYRQSLGQGLEFLIYFQGNSAPDKSGLPSDRFSAERTGGSVSTLTIQRTQQEDSAVYLCASSFTALAGGPPYEQYFGPGTRLTVT.

Written as DNA, the CDR3 is TGTGCCACCAGTGTTTTTAAAGACGGCAATCAGCCCCAGCATTTT. The encoded protein is CATSVFKDGNQPQHF. This chain connects TRBV15 to TRBJ1-5, with D unclear. Germline V gene lookup returns CDR1 LNHNV and CDR2 YYDKDF (reference sequence). The CDR3 sequence is 15 residues long. Trimming took 6 bases from V and 2 from J, leaving 14 bases between them.

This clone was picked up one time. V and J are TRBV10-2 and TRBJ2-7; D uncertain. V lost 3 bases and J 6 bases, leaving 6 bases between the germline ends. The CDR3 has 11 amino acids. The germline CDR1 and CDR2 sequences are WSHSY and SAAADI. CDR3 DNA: TGCGCCAGCAGTGAATTGGCCGAGCAGTACTTC. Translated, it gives CASSELAEQYF.

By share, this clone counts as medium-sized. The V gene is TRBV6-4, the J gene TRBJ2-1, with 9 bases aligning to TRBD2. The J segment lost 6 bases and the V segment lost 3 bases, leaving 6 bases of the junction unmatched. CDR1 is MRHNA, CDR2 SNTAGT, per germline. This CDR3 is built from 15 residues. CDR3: CASSEAGGGGNEQFF. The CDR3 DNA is TGTGCCAGCAGTGAAGCGGGAGGAGGGGGCAATGAGCAGTTCTTC.

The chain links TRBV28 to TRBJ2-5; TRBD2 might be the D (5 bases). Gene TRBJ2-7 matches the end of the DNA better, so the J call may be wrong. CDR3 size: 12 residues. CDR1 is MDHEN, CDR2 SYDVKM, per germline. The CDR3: CASSLRRYEQYF. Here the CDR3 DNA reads TGTGCCAGCAGTCTGAGGAGGTACGAGCAGTACTTC.

CDR3 DNA: TGTGCCAGTAGTATGAGAGGGGCATCCTACGAGCAGTACTTC. It is translated as CASSMRGASYEQYF. This sequence joins TRBV19 and TRBJ2-7; D possibly matches TRBD1 or TRBD2 (5 bases each). The CDR3 extends over 14 amino acids. Trimming left V 3 bases short and J 1 base short, with 10 bases between. In germline, CDR1 is LNHDA, CDR2 SQIVND (reference sequence). Filled out from reference TRBV19 and TRBJ2-7, the complete variable domain reads DGGITQSPKYLFRKEGQNVTLSCEQNLNHDAMYWYRQDPGQGLRLIYYSQIVNDFQKGDIAEGYSVSREKKESFPLTVTSAQKNPTAFYLCASSMRGASYEQYFGPGTRLTVT.

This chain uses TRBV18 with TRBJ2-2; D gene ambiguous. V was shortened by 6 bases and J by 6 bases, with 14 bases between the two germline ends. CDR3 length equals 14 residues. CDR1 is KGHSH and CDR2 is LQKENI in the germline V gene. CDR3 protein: CASSPNGSPGELFF. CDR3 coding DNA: TGTGCCAGCTCCCCGAATGGATCGCCCGGGGAGCTGTTTTTT.

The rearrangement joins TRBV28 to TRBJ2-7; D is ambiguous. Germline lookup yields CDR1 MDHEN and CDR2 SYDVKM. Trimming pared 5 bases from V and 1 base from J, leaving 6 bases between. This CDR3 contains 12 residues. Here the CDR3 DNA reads TGTGCCAGCAGTCCCAGGTCCTACGAGCAGTACTTC. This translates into CASSPRSYEQYF.

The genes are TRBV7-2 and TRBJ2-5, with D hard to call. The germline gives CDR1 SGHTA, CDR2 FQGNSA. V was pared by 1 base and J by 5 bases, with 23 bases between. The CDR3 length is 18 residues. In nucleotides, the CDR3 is TGTGCCAGCAGCTTAGGAAGATTCGACCACTCGGTGGGTGAGACCCAGTACTTC. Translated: CASSLGRFDHSVGETQYF.

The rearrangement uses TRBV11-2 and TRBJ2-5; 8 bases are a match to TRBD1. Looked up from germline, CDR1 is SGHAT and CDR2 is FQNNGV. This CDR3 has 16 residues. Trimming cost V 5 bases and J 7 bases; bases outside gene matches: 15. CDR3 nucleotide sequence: TGTGCCAGCAGCCCCGATCCGGGACAGGTAACGTGGACCCAGTACTTC. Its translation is CASSPDPGQVTWTQYF.

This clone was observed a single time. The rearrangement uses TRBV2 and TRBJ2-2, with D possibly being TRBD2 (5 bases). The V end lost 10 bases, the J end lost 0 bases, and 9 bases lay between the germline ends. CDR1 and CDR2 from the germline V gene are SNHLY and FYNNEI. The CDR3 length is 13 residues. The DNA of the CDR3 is TGTGCCATCCAGCGGTCGAACACCGGGGAGCTGTTTTTT. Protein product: CAIQRSNTGELFF.

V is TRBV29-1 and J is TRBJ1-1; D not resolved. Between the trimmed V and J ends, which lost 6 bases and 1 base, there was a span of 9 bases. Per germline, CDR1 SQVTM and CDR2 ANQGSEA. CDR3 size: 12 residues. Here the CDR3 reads CSVLERNTEAFF. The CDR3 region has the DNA TGCAGCGTGTTGGAGCGGAACACTGAAGCTTTCTTT. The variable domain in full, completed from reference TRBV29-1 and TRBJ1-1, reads SAVISQKPSRDICQRGTSLTIQCQVDSQVTMMFWYRQQPGQSLTLIATANQGSEATYESGFVIDKFPISRPNLTFSTLTVSNMSPEDSSIYLCSVLERNTEAFFGQGTRLTVV.

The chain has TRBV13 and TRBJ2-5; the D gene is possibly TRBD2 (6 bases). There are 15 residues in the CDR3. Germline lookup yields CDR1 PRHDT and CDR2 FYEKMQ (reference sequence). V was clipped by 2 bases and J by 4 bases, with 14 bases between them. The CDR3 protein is CASSLKLAGGETQYF. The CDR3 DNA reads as TGTGCCAGCAGCTTAAAACTAGCCGGCGGAGAGACCCAGTACTTC.

CDR3 bases: TGCGCCAGCAGCCGTACCCCTACAGGTTCTGATGGGAACACCATATATTTT. Translation: CASSRTPTGSDGNTIYF. V and J are TRBV4-3 and TRBJ1-3; TRBD1 might be the D (5 bases). The CDR3 loop spans 17 amino acids. Germline-derived CDR1 and CDR2 are LGHNA and YSLEER. V dropped 4 bases and J dropped 7 bases, with 23 bases sitting between them.